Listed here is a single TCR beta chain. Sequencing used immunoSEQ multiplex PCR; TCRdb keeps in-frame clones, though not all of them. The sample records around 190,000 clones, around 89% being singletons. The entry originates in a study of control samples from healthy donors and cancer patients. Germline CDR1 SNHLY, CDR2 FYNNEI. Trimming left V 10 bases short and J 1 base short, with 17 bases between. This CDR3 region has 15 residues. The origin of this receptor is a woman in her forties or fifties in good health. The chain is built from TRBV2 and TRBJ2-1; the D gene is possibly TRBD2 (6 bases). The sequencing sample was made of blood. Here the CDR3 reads CAIPKGRLSYNEQFF. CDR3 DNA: TGTGCCATCCCCAAGGGGAGGTTATCCTACAATGAGCAGTTCTTC.